This TCR beta chain was identified during a study of T cell responses to AZD1222 COVID-19 vaccine. The V end lost 1 base, the J end lost 2 bases, and 6 bases lay between the germline ends. CDR1 is SGHRS, CDR2 YFSETQ, per germline. CDR3 length: 13 residues. The data were produced by immunoSEQ multiplex PCR, yet TCRdb's version contains in-frame clones alone and is incomplete. The sample lists more than 150,000 clones; more than 85% were seen once. Whole-study results and caveats: In all cases, repertoires were sampled only after the peak T cell response. Only 5 or 6 people who got AZD1222 tested seropositive at baseline.

This clone has a handful of counts. The antigen remains undetermined. This clonotype was sampled from an adult who had recovered from COVID-19. Sequences were derived from peripheral blood, sampled after recovery from COVID-19. The rearrangement joins TRBV5-1 to TRBJ1-2; no definite D call. The DNA for the CDR3 is TGCGCCAGCAGCTTGAACCCAAACTATGGCTACACCTTC. Protein product: CASSLNPNYGYTF.